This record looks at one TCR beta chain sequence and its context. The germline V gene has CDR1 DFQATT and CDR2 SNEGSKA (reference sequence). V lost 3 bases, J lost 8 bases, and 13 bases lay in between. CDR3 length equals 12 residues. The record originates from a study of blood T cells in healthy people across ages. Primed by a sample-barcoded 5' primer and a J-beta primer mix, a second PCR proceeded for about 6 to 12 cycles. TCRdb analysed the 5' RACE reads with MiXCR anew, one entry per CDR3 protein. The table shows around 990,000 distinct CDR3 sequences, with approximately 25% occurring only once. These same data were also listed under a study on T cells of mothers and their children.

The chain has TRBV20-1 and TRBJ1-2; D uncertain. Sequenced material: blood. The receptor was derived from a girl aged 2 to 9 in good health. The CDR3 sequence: CSASWTGEGYTF. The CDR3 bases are TGCAGTGCTAGTTGGACCGGTGAGGGCTACACCTTC.